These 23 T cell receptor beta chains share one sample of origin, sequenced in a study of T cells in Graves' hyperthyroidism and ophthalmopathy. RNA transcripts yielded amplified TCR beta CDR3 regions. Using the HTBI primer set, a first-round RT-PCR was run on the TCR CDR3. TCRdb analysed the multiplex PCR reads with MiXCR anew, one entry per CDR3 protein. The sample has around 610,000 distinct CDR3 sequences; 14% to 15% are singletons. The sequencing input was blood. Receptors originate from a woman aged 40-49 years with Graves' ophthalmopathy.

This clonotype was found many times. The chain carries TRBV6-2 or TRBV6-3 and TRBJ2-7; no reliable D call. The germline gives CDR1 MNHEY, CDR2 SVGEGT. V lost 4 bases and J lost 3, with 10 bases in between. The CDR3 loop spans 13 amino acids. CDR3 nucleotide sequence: TGTGCCAGCAGTTGGGGTTATGGCTACGAGCAGTACTTC. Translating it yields CASSWGYGYEQYF.

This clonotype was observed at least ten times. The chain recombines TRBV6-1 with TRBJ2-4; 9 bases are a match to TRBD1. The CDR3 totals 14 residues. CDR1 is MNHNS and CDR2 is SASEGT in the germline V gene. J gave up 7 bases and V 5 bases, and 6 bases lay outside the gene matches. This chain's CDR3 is CASSPAGTGNIQYF. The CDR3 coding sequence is TGTGCCAGCAGTCCGGCCGGGACAGGGAACATTCAGTACTTC.

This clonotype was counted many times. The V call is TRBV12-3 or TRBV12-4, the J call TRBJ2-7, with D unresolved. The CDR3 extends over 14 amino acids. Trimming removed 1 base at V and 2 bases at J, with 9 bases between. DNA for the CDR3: TGTGCCAGCAGTTTAGGACGGGTAACCTACGAGCAGTACTTC. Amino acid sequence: CASSLGRVTYEQYF.

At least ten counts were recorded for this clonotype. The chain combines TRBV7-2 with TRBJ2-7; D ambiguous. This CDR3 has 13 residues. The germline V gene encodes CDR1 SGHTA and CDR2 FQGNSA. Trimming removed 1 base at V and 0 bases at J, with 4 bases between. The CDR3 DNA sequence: TGTGCCAGCAGCTTAGAAGTCTCCTACGAGCAGTACTTC. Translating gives CASSLEVSYEQYF.

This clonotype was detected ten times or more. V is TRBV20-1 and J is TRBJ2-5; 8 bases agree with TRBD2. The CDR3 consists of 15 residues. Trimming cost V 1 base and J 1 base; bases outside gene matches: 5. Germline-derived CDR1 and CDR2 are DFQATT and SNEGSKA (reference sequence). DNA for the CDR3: TGCAGTGCTAGAGTTGGGCGGGAGGCCCAAGAGACCCAGTACTTC. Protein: CSARVGREAQETQYF.

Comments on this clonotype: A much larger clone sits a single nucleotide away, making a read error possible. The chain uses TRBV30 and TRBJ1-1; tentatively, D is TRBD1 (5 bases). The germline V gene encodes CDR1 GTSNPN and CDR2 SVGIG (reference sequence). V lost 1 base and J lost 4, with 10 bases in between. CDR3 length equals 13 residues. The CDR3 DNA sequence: TGTGCCTGGAGTGGACAGAGGATCACTGAAGCTTTCTTT. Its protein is CAWSGQRITEAFF.

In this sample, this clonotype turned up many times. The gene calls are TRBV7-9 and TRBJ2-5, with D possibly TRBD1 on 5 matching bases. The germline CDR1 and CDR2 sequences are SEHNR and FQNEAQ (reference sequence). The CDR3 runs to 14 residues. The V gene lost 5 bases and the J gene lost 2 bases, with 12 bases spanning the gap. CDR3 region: CASSQSGQQETQYF. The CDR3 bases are TGTGCCAGCAGCCAGAGTGGACAACAAGAGACCCAGTACTTC.

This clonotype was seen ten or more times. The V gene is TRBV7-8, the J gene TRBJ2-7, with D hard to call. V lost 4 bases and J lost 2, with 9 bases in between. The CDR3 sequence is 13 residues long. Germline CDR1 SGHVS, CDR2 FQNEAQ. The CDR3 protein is CASSSRAPYEQYF. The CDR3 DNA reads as TGTGCCAGCAGCTCCAGAGCCCCCTACGAGCAGTACTTC.

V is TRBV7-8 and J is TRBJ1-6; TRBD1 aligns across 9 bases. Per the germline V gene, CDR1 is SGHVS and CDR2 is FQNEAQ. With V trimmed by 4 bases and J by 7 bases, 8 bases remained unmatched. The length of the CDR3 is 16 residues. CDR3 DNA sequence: TGTGCCAGCAGCTCGATCCCTGGACAGGGGAATTCACCCCTCCACTTT. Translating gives CASSSIPGQGNSPLHF.

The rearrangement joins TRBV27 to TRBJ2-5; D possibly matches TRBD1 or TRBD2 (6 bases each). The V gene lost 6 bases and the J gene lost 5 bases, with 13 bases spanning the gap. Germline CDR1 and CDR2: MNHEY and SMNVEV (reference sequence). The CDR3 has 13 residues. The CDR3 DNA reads TGTGCCAGCAGGACGGGGGCCGAGGAGACCCAGTACTTC. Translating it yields CASRTGAEETQYF.

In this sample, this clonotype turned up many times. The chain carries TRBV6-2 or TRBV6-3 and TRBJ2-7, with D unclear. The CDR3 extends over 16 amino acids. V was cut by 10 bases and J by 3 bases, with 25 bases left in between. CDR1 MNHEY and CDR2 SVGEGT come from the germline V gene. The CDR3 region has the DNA TGTGCCACCAAGAAAACTGAGAGGCTTTATTACTACGAGCAGTACTTC. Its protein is CATKKTERLYYYEQYF.

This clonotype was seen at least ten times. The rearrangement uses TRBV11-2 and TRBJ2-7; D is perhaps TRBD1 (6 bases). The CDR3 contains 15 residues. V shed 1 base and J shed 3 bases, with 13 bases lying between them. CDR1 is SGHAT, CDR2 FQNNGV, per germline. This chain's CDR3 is CASSLGQGSVYEQYF. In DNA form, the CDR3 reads TGTGCCAGCAGCTTAGGGCAGGGGTCCGTCTACGAGCAGTACTTC.

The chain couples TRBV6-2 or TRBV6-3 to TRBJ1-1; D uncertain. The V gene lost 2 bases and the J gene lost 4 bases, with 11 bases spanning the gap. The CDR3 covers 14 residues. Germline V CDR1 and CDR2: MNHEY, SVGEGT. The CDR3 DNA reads TGTGCCAGCAGTTACGGTGTTGCGGCCACTGAAGCTTTCTTT. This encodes CASSYGVAATEAFF.

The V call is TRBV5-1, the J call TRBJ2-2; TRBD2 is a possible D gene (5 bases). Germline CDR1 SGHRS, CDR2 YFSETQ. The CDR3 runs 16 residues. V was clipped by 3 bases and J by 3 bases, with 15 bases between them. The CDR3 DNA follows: TGCGCCAGCAGCTCCTCCGGACTCGGGGACACCGGGGAGCTGTTTTTT. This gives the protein CASSSSGLGDTGELFF.

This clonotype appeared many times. CDR3 protein: CASNPTGGVNIQYF. CDR3 in DNA: TGTGCCAGCAACCCAACAGGGGGCGTAAACATTCAGTACTTC. This chain joins TRBV2 and TRBJ2-4; 9 bases match TRBD1. Trimming at V came to 7 bases and at J to 6 bases, leaving 7 bases not matched to a gene. The V gene's germline CDR1 is SNHLY and CDR2 FYNNEI. This CDR3 has 14 amino acids.

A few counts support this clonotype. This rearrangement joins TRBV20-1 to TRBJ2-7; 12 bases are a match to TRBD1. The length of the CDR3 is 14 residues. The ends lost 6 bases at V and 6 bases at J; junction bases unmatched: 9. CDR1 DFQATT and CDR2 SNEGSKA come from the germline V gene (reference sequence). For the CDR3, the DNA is TGCAGTGCCCCTCCGGGACAGGGGGCAGGCGAGCAGTACTTC. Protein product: CSAPPGQGAGEQYF.

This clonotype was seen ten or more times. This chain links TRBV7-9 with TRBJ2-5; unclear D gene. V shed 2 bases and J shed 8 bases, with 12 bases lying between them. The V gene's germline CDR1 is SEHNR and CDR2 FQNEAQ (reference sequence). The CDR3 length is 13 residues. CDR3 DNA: TGTGCCAGCAGCTTACATGGAATCCGCACCCAGTACTTC. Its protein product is CASSLHGIRTQYF. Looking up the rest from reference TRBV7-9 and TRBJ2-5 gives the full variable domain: DTGVSQNPRHKITKRGQNVTFRCDPISEHNRLYWYRQTLGQGPEFLTYFQNEAQLEKSRLLSDRFSAERPKGSFSTLEIQRTEQGDSAMYLCASSLHGIRTQYFGPGTRLLVL.

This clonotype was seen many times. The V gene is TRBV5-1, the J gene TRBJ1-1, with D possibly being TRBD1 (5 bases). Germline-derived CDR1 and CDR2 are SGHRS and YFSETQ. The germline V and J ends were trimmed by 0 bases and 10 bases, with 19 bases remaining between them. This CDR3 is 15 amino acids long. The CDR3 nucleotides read TGCGCCAGCAGCTTGGGATCGTCCAGGGTGGTTGGAGCTTTCTTT. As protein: CASSLGSSRVVGAFF.

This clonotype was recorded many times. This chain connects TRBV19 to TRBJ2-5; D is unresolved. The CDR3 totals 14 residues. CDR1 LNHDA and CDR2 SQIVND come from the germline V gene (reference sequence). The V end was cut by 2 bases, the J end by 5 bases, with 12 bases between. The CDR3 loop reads CASSISVGVETQYF. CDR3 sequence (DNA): TGTGCCAGTAGTATATCGGTAGGAGTGGAGACCCAGTACTTC.

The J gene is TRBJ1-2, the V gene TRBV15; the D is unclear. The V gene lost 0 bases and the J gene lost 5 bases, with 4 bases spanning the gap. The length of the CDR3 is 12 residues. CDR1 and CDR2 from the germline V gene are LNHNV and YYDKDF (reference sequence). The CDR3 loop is CATSRDRYGYTF. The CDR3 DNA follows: TGTGCCACCAGCAGAGATCGGTATGGCTACACCTTC.

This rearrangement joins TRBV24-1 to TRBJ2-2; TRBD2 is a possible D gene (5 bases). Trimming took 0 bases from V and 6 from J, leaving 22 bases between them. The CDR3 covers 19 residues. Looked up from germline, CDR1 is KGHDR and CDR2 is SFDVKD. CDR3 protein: CATSDLHPREGEYAGELFF. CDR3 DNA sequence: TGTGCCACCAGTGATTTGCACCCCCGAGAGGGAGAATATGCCGGGGAGCTGTTTTTT.

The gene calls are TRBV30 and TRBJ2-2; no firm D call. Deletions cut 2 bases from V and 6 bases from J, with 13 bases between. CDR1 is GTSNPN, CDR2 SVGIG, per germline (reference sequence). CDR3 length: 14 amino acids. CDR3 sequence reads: CAWSFSLAAGELFF. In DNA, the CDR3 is TGTGCCTGGAGTTTCTCTCTTGCGGCCGGGGAGCTGTTTTTT. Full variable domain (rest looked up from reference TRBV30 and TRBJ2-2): SQTIHQWPATLVQPVGSPLSLECTVEGTSNPNLYWYRQAAGRGLQLLFYSVGIGQISSEVPQNLSASRPQDRQFILSSKKLLLSDSGFYLCAWSFSLAAGELFFGEGSRLTVL.

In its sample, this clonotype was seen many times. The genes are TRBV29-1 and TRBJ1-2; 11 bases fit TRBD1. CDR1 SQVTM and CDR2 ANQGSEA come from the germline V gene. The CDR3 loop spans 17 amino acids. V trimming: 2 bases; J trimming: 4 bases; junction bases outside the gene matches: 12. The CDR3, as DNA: TGCAGCGTTGAAATATTGGTAGGACAGGGGGCGAGCTATGGCTACACCTTC. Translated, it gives CSVEILVGQGASYGYTF.